This T cell receptor beta chain was sequenced in a study of CD8 T cells in ankylosing spondylitis. TCRdb ran MiXCR on the 5' RACE reads and lists one entry per CDR3 protein. Altogether approximately 250,000 distinct CDR3 sequences are present, roughly 8% being singletons, with the ten largest covering about 5%. Germline CDR1 reads SQVTM; CDR2 reads ANQGSEA. The CDR3 totals 17 residues. Trimming took 2 bases from V and 5 from J; bases not matched to a gene: 15. This clonotype came up a few times. What was sequenced was blood, either unsorted or a sorted T cell fraction (not recorded which). The V and J genes are TRBV29-1 and TRBJ2-7; TRBD2 matches 10 bases. This TCR was sampled from a female donor with ankylosing spondylitis or in good health (not recorded which). The CDR3 DNA reads as TGCAGCGTTGAAAGGTCTAGCGGGAGTTTGCTTGGCCACGAGCAGTACTTC. Translated, it gives CSVERSSGSLLGHEQYF.